This T cell receptor (beta chain) is drawn from a study of shared clonotypes between healthy human individuals. The V segment lost 4 bases and the J segment 6 bases; nucleotides outside the gene matches: 5. Per the germline V gene, CDR1 is SGHTA and CDR2 is FQGNSA. This CDR3 comprises 14 residues. Sequencing was performed with immunoSEQ multiplex PCR; in TCRdb, only in-frame clones are kept and a portion is missing. The profile shows 1,400,000 or so clones, 98% of them singletons. On this clone: What it recognizes is unknown.

Findings and caveats of the study: Naive CD4 clonotype sharing across a handful of donors was 5% to 6%.

This chain joins TRBV7-2 and TRBJ2-3; 9 bases fit TRBD2. The receptor was derived from a man in his thirties or forties in good health. The material sequenced was naive CD4+ T cells sorted from blood. Subset: CD45RA+ positively selected. CDR3 bases: TGTGCCAGCAGCTCTAGCGGGGCCCCCGATACGCAGTATTTT. Translating it yields CASSSSGAPDTQYF.